This T cell receptor beta chain was sequenced in a study of blood T cell repertoires in COVID-19. For the study at large: Collection of acute and convalescent COVID-19 samples took place in the United States, Italy and Spain. In each case, the material was cDNA or gDNA derived from T cells, B-cell-depleted T cells, or PBMCs.

This CDR3 spans 16 amino acids. With 4 bases clipped from V and 2 bases from J, the junction kept 8 bases outside the gene matches. Germline V CDR1 and CDR2: SGDLS, YYNGEE. In the original processing: Reference gene primer amplification in the assay estimated nucleated cell counts. Profiled with immunoSEQ multiplex PCR; TCRdb holds only in-frame clones, not every one. That table supplies the V and J calls and clone size; D and trimming were determined from the DNA. The repertoire consists of 75,000 to 95,000 clones, with around four fifths occurring once and the leading ten covering 3% to 3.5%. This chain joins TRBV9 and TRBJ2-2; 7 bases are a match to TRBD1. Sequencing was performed on peripheral blood. This TCR derives from a man aged 50 or older with acute or convalescent COVID-19. The CDR3 nucleotides are TGTGCCAGCAGCCCACCCGGGACAGAAAACACCGGGGAGCTGTTTTTT. This encodes CASSPPGTENTGELFF.